This T cell receptor (beta chain) was identified in a study of human T cells and chemical hapten exposure. At the level of the study: Small volume differences among pooled libraries mainly caused per-sample TCR yield variation.

Total RNA extraction was carried out from unfractionated whole blood. This clonotype was observed at least ten times. Its target is unknown. There are 14 residues in the CDR3. Trimming cost V 3 bases and J 7 bases, with 15 bases left between them. Germline V gene data show CDR1 as LGHNA and CDR2 as YNFKEQ. Each CDR3 protein is one row after TCRdb ran MiXCR on the 5' RACE reads. Of 110,000 to 150,000 distinct CDR3 sequences detected, around 4.4% appear once; the ten largest clones hold over 1.1%. General study results and limits: Following DPC sensitization, TCRs present above 1 in 1000 frequency showed no change.

The TCR was taken from a female donor in good health. The rearrangement uses TRBV4-2 and TRBJ1-1; D might be TRBD1 (5 bases). In nucleotides, the CDR3 is TGTGCCAGCAGCCAGATGGGGGAGGGGTTTGAAGCTTTCTTT. This codes for CASSQMGEGFEAFF.